Listed below are T cell receptor beta chains from one sample, sequenced in a study of T-cell reconstitution after alpha-beta-depleted transplantation in children. MiXCR, applied by TCRdb to the PCR reads, yields one record per CDR3 protein. This table holds about 20,000 distinct CDR3 sequences, roughly 13% found once. Sequencing was performed on PBMCs, mostly from graft donor cells, taken 60 days after TCRalphabeta/CD19-depleted stem cell transplant. These receptors were taken from a female patient between 2 and 15 years old who had a stem cell transplant for congenital amegakaryocytic thrombocytopenia, so the T cells may come from the graft donor. Each CDR3 is given with its conserved first and last residue. A D gene is named only where the DNA matches it firmly. The size entry is marked missing in some rows and otherwise reads once, few, many or a size class.

TRBV7-2 | NA | many | CASSFAGRAYEQYF
TRBV5-1 | NA | many | CASSLDRAASEAFF
TRBV7-2 | NA | many | CASSLAGDTEAFF
TRBV5-8 | NA | many | CASSLYTSYEQYF
TRBV11-3 | NA | many | CASSLETGPQYF
TRBV20-1 | NA | many | CSASRDTGNIQYF
TRBV7-3 | TRBD1 | many | CASSSGQGDEQYF
TRBV30 | NA | many | CGVRVVYEQYF
TRBV7-8 | NA | many | CASSLALANTEAFF
TRBV5-1 | TRBD2 | many | CASKPTSGSLDTQYF
TRBV3-1 | NA | NA | CASSQSEDLGNQPQHF
TRBV5-1 | NA | NA | CASSAGTQQETQYF
TRBV19 | TRBD2 | NA | CASTTSGRATTGELFF
TRBV20-1 | NA | NA | CCARDLRRFFQETQYF
TRBV5-1 | TRBD2 | many | CASKLAGLETQYF
TRBV18 | NA | many | CASSHRQASSYNSPLHF
TRBV7-8 | TRBD2 | many | CASSLASGRPIGNEQFF
TRBV12-3/TRBV12-4 | NA | NA | CASSSDLPGTQYF
TRBV12-3/TRBV12-4 | NA | many | CASSPPSLHTDTQYF
TRBV6-1 | TRBD1 | many | CASSGTGDRFNYGYTF
TRBV18 | NA | many | CASSAGQLSGEQYF
TRBV13 | NA | many | CASSPARADTQYF
TRBV5-6 | TRBD1 | NA | CAMSRGQGGYEQYF
TRBV20-1 | NA | many | CSARESKRRPWNEQFF
TRBV5-1 | TRBD2 | many | CASSLTLADLNEQFF
TRBV5-1 | TRBD2 | many | CASRRLAGDNEQFF
TRBV12-3/TRBV12-4 | NA | NA | CASSRQTPRSGPPNTEAFF
TRBV4-1 | NA | many | CASSLWGNSWDEQYF
TRBV30 | NA | NA | CAWSSPYEQYF
TRBV2 | TRBD2 | many | CASEKRESTGELFF
TRBV5-5 | NA | few | CASSLSRNLLSGANVLTF
TRBV5-5 | TRBD2 | many | CASSPQAGVPYNEQFF
TRBV7-9 | NA | many | CASSLAGVGWHEQFF
TRBV20-1 | TRBD2 | many | CSVKLASGYNEQFF
TRBV7-6 | TRBD1 | many | CASSSSRTGSSYEQYF
TRBV20-1 | NA | many | CSARDQVDEQFF
TRBV10-3 | TRBD2 | NA | CAISEGEGPPFSGANVLTF
TRBV20-1 | TRBD2 | NA | CSAKRGGSTDTQYF
TRBV21-1 | NA | many | CASSKATEQGAKRGYTF
TRBV20-1 | TRBD2 | medium-sized | CSARVLGLASDLVMETQYF
TRBV7-7 | TRBD2 | many | CASSPWGLTGGGTQYF
TRBV28 | NA | medium-sized | CASVRNRGVNEQYF
TRBV5-1 | TRBD2 | many | CASSPRWVGGDVTQYF
TRBV30 | NA | NA | CACKNSYEQYF
TRBV20-1 | NA | many | CSASGNPLGQDGYTF
TRBV7-2 | TRBD1 | NA | CASSRQGENIQYF
TRBV10-3 | TRBD1 | many | CAISVDRVGDDGYTF
TRBV7-9 | NA | NA | CASSLLGEETFF
TRBV3-1 | TRBD1 | NA | CATCQRTGNAFF
TRBV10-3 | NA | many | CAISESGGASSTEAFF
TRBV7-9 | NA | many | CASALPNTGELFF
TRBV4-3 | TRBD2 | medium-sized | CASSQGGLAGVGDEQFF